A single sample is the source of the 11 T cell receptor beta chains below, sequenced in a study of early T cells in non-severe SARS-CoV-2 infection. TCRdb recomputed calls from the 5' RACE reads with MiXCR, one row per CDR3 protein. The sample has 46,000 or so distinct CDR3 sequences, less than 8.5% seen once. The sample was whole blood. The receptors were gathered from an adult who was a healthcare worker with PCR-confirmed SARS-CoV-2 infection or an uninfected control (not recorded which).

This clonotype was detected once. CDR3 sequence: CAIAAGGRGLHTEAFF. The CDR3 nucleotides read TGTGCCATCGCAGCGGGGGGACGGGGTCTGCACACTGAAGCTTTCTTT. The chain combines TRBV10-3 with TRBJ1-1, with D possibly TRBD1 on 5 matching bases. Germline V gives CDR1 ENHRY, CDR2 SYGVKD. Deletions cut 8 bases from V and 3 bases from J, with 22 bases between. The CDR3 is 16 residues long.

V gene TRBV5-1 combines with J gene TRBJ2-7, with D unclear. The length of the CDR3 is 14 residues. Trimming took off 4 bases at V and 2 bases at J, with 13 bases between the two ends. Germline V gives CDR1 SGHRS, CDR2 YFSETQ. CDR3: CASSRTDGTYEQYF. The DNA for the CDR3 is TGCGCCAGCAGCAGGACCGACGGTACCTACGAGCAGTACTTC.

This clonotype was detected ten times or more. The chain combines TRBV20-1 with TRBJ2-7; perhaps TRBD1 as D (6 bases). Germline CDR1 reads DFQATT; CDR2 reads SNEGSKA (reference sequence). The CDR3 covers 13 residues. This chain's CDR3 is CSAGTSYSYEQYF. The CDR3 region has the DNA TGCAGCGCCGGGACATCTTACAGCTACGAGCAGTACTTC.

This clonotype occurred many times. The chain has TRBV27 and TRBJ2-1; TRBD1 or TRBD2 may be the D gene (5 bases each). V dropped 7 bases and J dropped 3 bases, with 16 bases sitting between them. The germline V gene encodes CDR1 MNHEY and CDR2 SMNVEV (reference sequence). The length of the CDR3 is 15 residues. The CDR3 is CASTALGDGYNEQFF. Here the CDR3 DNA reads TGTGCCAGCACCGCCCTAGGGGACGGCTACAATGAGCAGTTCTTC.

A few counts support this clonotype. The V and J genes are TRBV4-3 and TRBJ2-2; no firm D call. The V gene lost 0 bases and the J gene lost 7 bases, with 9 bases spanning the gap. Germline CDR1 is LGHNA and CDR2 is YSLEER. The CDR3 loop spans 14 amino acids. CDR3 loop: CASSQEGRGGELFF. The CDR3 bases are TGCGCCAGCAGCCAAGAAGGTAGAGGCGGGGAGCTGTTTTTT.

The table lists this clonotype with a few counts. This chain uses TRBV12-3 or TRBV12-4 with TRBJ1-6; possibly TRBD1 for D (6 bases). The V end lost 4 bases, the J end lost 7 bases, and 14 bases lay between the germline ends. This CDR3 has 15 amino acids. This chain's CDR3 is CASSYRVLRNSPLHF. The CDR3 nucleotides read TGTGCCAGCAGTTACAGGGTGTTGAGGAATTCACCCCTCCACTTT.

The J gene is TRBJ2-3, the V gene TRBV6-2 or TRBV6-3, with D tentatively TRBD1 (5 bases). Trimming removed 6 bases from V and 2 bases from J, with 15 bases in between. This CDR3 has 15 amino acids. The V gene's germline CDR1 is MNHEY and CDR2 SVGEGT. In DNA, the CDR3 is TGTGCCAGCAGCACGGATAGGGGCCTCACAGATACGCAGTATTTT. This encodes CASSTDRGLTDTQYF.

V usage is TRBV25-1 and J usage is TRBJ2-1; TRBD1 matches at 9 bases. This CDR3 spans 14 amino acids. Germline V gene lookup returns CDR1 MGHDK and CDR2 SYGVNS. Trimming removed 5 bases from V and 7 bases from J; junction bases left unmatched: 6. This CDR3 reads CASSRTGDLNEQFF. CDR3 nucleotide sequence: TGTGCCAGCAGTAGGACAGGGGATTTAAATGAGCAGTTCTTC.

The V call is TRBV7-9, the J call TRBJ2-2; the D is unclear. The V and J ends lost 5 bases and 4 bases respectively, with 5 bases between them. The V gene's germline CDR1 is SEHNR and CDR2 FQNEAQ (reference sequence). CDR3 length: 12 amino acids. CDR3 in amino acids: CASSAITGELFF. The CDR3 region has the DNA TGTGCCAGCAGCGCAATCACCGGGGAGCTGTTTTTT.

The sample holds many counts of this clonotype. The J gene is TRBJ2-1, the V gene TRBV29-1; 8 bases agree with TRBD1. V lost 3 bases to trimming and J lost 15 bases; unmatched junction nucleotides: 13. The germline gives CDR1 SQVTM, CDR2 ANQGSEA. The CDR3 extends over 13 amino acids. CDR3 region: CSVDGTGSPPGFF. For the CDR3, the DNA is TGCAGCGTTGATGGGACAGGCTCCCCCCCGGGGTTCTTC.

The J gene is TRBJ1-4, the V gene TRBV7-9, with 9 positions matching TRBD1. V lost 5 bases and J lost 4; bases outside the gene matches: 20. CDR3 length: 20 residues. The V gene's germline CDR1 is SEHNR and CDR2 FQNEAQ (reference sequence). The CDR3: CASSAILGTGSSLINEKLFF. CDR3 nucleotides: TGTGCCAGCAGCGCAATCCTAGGGACAGGGTCTTCCCTGATTAATGAAAAACTGTTTTTT. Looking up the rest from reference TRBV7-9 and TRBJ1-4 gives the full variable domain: DTGVSQNPRHKITKRGQNVTFRCDPISEHNRLYWYRQTLGQGPEFLTYFQNEAQLEKSRLLSDRFSAERPKGSFSTLEIQRTEQGDSAMYLCASSAILGTGSSLINEKLFFGSGTQLSVL.